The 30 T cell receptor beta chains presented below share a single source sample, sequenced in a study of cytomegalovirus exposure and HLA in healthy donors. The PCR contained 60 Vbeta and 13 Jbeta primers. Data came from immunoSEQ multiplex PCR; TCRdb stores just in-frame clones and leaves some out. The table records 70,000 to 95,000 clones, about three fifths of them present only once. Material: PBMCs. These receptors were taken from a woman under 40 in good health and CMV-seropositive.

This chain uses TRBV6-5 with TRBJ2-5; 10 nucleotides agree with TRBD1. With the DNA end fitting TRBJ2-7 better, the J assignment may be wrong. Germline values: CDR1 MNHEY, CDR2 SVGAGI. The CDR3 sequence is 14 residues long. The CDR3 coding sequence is TGTGCCAGCAGTTGGGACAGGGGACTTTACGAGCAGTACTTC. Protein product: CASSWDRGLYEQYF.

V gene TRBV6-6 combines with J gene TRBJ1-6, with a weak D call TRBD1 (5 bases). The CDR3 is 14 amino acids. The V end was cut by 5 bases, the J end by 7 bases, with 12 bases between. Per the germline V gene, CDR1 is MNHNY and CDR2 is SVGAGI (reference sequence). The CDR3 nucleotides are TGTGCCAGCAGTCGCGACAGTCCCAATTCACCCCTCCACTTT. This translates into CASSRDSPNSPLHF.

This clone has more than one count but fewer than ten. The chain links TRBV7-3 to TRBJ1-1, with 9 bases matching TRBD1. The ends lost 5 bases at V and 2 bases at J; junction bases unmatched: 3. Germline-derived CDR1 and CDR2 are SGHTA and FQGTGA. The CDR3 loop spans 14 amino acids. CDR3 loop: CASSRQGVNTEAFF. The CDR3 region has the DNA TGTGCCAGCAGCCGACAGGGGGTAAACACTGAAGCTTTCTTT.

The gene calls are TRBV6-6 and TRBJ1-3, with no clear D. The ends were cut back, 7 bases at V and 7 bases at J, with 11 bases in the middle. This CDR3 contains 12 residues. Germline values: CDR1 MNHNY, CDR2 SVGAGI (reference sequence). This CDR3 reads CASTPDGNTIYF. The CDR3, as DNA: TGTGCCAGCACCCCTGACGGGAACACCATATATTTT.

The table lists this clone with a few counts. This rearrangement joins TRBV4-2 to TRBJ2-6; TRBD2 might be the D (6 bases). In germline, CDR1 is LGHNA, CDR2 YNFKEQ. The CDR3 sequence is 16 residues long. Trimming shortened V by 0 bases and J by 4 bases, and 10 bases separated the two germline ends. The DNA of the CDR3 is TGTGCCAGCAGCCAAGAGGAGGGATCAGGGGCCAACGTCCTGACTTTC. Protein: CASSQEEGSGANVLTF.

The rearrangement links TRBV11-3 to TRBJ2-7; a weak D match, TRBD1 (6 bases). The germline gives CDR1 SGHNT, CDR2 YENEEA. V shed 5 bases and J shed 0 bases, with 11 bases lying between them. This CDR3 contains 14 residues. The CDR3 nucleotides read TGTGCCAGCAGCCCCCGAGGGGGCTCCTACGAGCAGTACTTC. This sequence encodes CASSPRGGSYEQYF.

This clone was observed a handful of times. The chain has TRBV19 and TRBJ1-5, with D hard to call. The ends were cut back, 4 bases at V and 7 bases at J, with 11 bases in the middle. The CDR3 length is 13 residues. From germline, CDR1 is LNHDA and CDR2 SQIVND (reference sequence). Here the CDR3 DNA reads TGTGCCAGTAGTAACGACATCTCCCAGCCCCAGCATTTT. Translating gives CASSNDISQPQHF.

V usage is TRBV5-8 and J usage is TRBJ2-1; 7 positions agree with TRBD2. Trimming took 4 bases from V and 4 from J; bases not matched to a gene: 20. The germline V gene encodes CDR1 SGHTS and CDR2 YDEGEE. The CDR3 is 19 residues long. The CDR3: CASSILGGVVAGLYNEQFF. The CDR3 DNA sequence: TGTGCCAGCAGCATACTGGGAGGGGTCGTAGCGGGCCTTTACAATGAGCAGTTCTTC.

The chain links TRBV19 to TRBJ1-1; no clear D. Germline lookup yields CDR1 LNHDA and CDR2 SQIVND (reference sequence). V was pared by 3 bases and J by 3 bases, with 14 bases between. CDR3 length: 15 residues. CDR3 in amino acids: CASSITPPGYTEAFF. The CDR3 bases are TGTGCCAGTAGTATCACGCCTCCAGGATACACTGAAGCTTTCTTT. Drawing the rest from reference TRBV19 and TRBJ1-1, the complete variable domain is DGGITQSPKYLFRKEGQNVTLSCEQNLNHDAMYWYRQDPGQGLRLIYYSQIVNDFQKGDIAEGYSVSREKKESFPLTVTSAQKNPTAFYLCASSITPPGYTEAFFGQGTRLTVV.

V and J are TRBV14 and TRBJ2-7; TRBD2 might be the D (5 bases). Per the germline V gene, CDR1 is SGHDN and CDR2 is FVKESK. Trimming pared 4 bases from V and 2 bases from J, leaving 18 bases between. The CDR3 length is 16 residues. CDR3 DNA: TGTGCCAGCAGCCTGAGGATCGGTGGAGGAACCTACGAGCAGTACTTC. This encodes CASSLRIGGGTYEQYF.

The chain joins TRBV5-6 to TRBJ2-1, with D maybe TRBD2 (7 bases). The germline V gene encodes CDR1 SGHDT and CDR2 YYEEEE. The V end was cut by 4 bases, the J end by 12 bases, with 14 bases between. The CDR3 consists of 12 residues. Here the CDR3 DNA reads TGTGCCAGCAGCGTAGGGGGGGGAGGGCAGTTCTTC. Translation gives CASSVGGGGQFF.

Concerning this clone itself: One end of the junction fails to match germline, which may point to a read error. Here the CDR3 reads CTSSRGRGNEQYF. The DNA of the CDR3 is TGTACCAGCAGCCGCGGCCGCGGGAACGAGCAGTACTTC. V and J are TRBV4-2 and TRBJ2-7, with D maybe TRBD2 (6 bases). Looked up from germline, CDR1 is LGHNA and CDR2 is YNFKEQ. CDR3 length equals 13 residues.

The CDR3 protein is CASSPGVSNTEAFF. Here the CDR3 DNA reads TGTGCCAGCAGCCCAGGGGTTTCCAACACTGAAGCTTTCTTT. The genes are TRBV6-4 and TRBJ1-1, with TRBD1 as a possible D gene (6 bases). Trimming removed 6 bases from V and 2 bases from J, with 13 bases in between. This CDR3 region has 14 residues. CDR1 and CDR2 from the germline V gene are MRHNA and SNTAGT.

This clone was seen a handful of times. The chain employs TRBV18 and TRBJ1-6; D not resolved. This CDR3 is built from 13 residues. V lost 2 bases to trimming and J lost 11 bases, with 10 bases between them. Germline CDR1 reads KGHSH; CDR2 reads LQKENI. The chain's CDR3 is CASSPSRETPLHF. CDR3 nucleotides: TGTGCCAGCTCACCATCGAGGGAAACACCCCTCCACTTT. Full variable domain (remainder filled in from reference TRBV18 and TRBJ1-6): NAGVMQNPRHLVRRRGQEARLRCSPMKGHSHVYWYRQLPEEGLKFMVYLQKENIIDESGMPKERFSAEFPKEGPSILRIQQVVRGDSAAYFCASSPSRETPLHFGNGTRLTVT.

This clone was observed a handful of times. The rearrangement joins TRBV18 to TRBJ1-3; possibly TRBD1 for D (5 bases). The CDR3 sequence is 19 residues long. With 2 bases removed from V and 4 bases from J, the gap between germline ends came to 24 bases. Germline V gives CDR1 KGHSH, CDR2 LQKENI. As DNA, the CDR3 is TGTGCCAGCTCACCATTCGACAGATCCGTCTCCCTAGCGGGAAACACCATATATTTT. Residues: CASSPFDRSVSLAGNTIYF. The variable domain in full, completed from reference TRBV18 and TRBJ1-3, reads NAGVMQNPRHLVRRRGQEARLRCSPMKGHSHVYWYRQLPEEGLKFMVYLQKENIIDESGMPKERFSAEFPKEGPSILRIQQVVRGDSAAYFCASSPFDRSVSLAGNTIYFGEGSWLTVV.

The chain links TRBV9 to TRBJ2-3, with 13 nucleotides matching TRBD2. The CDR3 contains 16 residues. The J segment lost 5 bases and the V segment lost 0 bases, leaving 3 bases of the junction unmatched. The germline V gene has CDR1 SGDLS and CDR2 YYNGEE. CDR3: CASSVGTSGGKDTQYF. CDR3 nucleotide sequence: TGTGCCAGCAGCGTAGGGACTAGCGGGGGTAAAGATACGCAGTATTTT.

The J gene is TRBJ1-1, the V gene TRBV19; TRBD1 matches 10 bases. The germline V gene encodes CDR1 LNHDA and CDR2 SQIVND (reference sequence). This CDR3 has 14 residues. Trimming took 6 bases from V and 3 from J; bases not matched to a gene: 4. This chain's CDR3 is CASRPGQGDTEAFF. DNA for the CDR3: TGTGCCAGTAGGCCCGGACAGGGGGACACTGAAGCTTTCTTT.

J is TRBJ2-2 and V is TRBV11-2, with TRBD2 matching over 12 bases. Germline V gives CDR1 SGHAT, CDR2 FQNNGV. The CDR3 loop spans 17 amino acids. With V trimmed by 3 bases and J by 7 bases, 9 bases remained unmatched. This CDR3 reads CASSLVLAGGLGGELFF. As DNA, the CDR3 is TGTGCCAGCAGCTTGGTTCTAGCGGGGGGGCTTGGCGGGGAGCTGTTTTTT.

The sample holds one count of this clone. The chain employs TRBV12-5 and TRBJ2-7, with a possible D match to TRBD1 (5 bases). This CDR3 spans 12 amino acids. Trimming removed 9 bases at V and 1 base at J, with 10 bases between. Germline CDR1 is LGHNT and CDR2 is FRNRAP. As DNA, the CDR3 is TGTGCTAGCTCAGGGCGATCCTACGAGCAGTACTTC. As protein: CASSGRSYEQYF.

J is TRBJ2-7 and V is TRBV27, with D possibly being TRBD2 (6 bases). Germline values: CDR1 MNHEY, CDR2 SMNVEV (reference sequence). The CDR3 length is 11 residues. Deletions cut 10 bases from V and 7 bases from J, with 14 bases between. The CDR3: CATRLGGEQYF. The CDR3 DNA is TGTGCCACCCGACTCGGGGGAGAGCAGTACTTC.

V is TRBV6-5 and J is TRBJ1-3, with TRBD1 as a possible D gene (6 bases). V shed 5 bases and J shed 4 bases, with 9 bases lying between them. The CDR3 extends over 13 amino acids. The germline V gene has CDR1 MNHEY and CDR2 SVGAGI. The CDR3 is CASSNTGGNTIYF. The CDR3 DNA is TGTGCCAGCAGTAATACAGGGGGAAACACCATATATTTT.

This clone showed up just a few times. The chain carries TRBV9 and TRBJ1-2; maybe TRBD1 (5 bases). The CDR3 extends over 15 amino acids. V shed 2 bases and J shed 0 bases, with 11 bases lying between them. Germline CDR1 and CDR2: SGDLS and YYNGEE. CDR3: CASSVTPGTNYGYTF. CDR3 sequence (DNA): TGTGCCAGCAGCGTTACCCCAGGGACTAACTATGGCTACACCTTC.

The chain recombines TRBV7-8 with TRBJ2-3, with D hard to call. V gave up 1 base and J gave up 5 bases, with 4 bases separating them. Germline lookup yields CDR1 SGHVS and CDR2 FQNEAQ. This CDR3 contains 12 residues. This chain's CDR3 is CASSLGLDTQYF. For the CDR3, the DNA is TGTGCCAGCAGCTTAGGGCTAGATACGCAGTATTTT.

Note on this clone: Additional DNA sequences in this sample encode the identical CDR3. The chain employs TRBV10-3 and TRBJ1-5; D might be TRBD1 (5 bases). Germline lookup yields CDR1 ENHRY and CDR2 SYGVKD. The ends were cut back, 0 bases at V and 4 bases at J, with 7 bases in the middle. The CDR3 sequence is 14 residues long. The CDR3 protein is CAISESGGNQPQHF. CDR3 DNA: TGTGCCATCAGTGAGTCGGGGGGGAATCAGCCCCAGCATTTT.

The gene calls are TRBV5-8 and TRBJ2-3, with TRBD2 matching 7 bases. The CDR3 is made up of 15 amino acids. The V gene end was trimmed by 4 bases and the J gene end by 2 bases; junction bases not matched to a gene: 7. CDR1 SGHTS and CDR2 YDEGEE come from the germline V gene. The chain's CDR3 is CASSLAGVITDTQYF. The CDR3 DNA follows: TGTGCCAGCAGCCTGGCGGGGGTCATCACAGATACGCAGTATTTT.

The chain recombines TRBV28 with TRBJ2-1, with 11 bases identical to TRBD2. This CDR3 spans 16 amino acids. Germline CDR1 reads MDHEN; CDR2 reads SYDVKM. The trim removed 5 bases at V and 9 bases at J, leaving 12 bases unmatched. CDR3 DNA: TGTGCCAGCAGTACCCGACTAGCGGGGCGGCCGGGTGAGCAGTTCTTC. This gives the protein CASSTRLAGRPGEQFF.

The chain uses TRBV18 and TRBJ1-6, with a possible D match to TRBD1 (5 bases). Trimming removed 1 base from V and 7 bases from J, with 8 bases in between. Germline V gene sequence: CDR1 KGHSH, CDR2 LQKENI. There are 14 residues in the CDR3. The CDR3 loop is CASSPLEGNSPLHF. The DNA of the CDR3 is TGTGCCAGCTCACCACTGGAGGGGAATTCACCCCTCCACTTT.

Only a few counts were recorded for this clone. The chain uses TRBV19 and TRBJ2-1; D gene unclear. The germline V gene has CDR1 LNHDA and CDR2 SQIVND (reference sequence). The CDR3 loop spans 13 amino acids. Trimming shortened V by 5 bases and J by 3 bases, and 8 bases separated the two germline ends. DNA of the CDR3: TGTGCCAGTAGTCAACAGCTCTACAATGAGCAGTTCTTC. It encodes CASSQQLYNEQFF.

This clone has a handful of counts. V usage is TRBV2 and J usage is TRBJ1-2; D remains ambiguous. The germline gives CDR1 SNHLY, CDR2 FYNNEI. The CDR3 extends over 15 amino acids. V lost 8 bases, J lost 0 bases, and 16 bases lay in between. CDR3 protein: CASFPGMLANYGYTF. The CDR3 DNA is TGTGCCAGCTTCCCCGGGATGTTAGCTAACTATGGCTACACCTTC.

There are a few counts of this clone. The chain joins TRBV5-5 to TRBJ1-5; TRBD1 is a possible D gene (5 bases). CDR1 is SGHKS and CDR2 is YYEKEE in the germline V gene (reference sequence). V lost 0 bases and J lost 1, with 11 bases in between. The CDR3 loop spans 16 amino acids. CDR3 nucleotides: TGTGCCAGCAGCTTGGTTGCAGGGTCCAGCAATCAGCCCCAGCATTTT. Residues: CASSLVAGSSNQPQHF. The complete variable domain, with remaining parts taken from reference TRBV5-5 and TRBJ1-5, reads DAGVTQSPTHLIKTRGQQVTLRCSPISGHKSVSWYQQVLGQGPQFIFQYYEKEERGRGNFPDRFSARQFPNYSSELNVNALLLGDSALYLCASSLVAGSSNQPQHFGDGTRLSIL.